This T cell receptor (beta chain) stems from a study of blood T cell repertoires in COVID-19. As for the study in general: T cells, B-cell-depleted T cells, or PBMCs provided the cDNA or gDNA that served as material.

Germline trimming cut 6 bases from V and 1 base from J; bases unmatched to any gene: 6. Germline values: CDR1 SNHLY, CDR2 FYNNEI. The CDR3 has 16 residues. Original methodology: Amplifying reference gene primers gave estimates of nucleated cell counts. Libraries were prepared by immunoSEQ multiplex PCR; TCRdb keeps only in-frame clonotypes and omits some of them. V and J calls and clone size come straight from that table; D and trimming were deduced from the DNA. The sample carries roughly 170,000 clones, around nine tenths recorded once. The chain carries TRBV2 and TRBJ1-5; 10 bases match TRBD1. The sample consisted of peripheral blood. The source is a woman under 30 who had recovered from COVID-19. The chain's CDR3 is CASRVPGQGSNQPQHF. CDR3 in DNA: TGTGCCAGCAGAGTACCGGGACAGGGGAGCAATCAGCCCCAGCATTTT.